The sequence of this TCR beta chain was determined in a study of blood T cell repertoires in COVID-19. At the level of the study: The United States, Italy and Spain provided the acute and convalescent COVID-19 samples. Sources were T cells, B-cell-depleted T cells, or PBMCs; the material itself was cDNA or gDNA.

The germline V and J ends were trimmed by 2 bases and 3 bases, with 14 bases remaining between them. The CDR3 covers 15 residues. Germline assignment: CDR1 GTSNPN and CDR2 SVGIG (reference sequence). Seattle participants joined during active infection and were tracked over time. In the authors' methods: Estimation of nucleated cell counts was performed using reference gene primer amplification. Produced via immunoSEQ multiplex PCR; TCRdb's table is partial and in-frame only. That table supplies the V and J calls and clone size; D and trimming were determined from the DNA. Counted here are approximately 300,000 clones, about 93% occurring once; the ten biggest clones make up about 7%.

The chain joins TRBV30 to TRBJ1-5; no reliable D call. This sequence was found in a woman aged 25 to 39 with COVID-19, enrolled during active disease. Material for sequencing was peripheral blood. DNA of the CDR3: TGTGCCTGGAGTCCGAGACCGGGTACCAATCAGCCCCAGCATTTT. As protein: CAWSPRPGTNQPQHF.